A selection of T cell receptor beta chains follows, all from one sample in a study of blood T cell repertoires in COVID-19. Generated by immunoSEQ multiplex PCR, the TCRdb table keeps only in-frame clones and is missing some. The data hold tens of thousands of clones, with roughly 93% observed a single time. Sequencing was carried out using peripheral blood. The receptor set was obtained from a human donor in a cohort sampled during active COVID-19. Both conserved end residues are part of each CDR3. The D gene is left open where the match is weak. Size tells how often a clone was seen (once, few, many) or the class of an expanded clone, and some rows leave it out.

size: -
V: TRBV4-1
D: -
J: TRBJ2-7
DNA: TGCGCCAGCAGCCCAGGACGGAGGTGGGACGAGCAGTACTTC
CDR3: CASSPGRRWDEQYF

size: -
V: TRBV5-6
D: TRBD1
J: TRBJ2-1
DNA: TGTGCCAGCAGCTTGGACACAGGGGTAGCCTACAATGAGCAGTTCTTC
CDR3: CASSLDTGVAYNEQFF

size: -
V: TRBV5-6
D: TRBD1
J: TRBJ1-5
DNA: TGTGCCAGCAGCTTTGGACAGGGGACGAAGCCCCAGCATTTT
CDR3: CASSFGQGTKPQHF

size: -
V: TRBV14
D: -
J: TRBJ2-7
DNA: TGTGCCAGCAGCCAAAGACAGCCCGAGGACTACGAGCAGTACTTC
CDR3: CASSQRQPEDYEQYF

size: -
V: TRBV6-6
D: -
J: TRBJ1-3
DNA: TGTGCCAGCAGTCCAGGTACCTCTGGAAACACCATATATTTT
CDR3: CASSPGTSGNTIYF

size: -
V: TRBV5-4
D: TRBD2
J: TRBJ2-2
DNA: TGTGCCAGCCATTTGGCTAGCGGGAGAGCCAACACCGGGGAGCTGTTTTTT
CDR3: CASHLASGRANTGELFF

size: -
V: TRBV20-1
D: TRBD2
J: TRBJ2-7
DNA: TGCAGTGCCACCCGGGAGGGGGAGCAGTACTTC
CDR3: CSATREGEQYF

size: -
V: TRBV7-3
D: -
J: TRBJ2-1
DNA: TGTGCCAGCAGCTTAAGTCGTCACAACTCCTACAATGAGCAGTTCTTC
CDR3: CASSLSRHNSYNEQFF

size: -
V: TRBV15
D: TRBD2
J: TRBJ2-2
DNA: TGTGCCACCAGCCTCCTGGGACTAAACACCGGGGAGCTGTTTTTT
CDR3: CATSLLGLNTGELFF

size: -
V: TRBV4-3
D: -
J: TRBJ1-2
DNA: TGCGCCAGCAGCCAAGTTGGACTCCTCGTGGGCTACACCTTC
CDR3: CASSQVGLLVGYTF

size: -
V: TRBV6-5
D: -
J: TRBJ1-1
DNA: TGTGCCAGCTTTTACGGGTTTGGGACTGAAGCTTTCTTT
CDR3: CASFYGFGTEAFF

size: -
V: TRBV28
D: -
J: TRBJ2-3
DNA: TGTGCCAGCAGTTTATCTTGGACAGCCGGATGGGAGACAGATACGCAGTATTTT
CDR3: CASSLSWTAGWETDTQYF

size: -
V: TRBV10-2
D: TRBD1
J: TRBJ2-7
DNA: TGCGCCAGCAGTGAGGGTGTAGGGGGCAGGTACTACGAGCAGTACTTC
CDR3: CASSEGVGGRYYEQYF

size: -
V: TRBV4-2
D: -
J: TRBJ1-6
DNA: TGTGCCAGCAGCCAAGTTGGGAGACCTGATTCACCCCTCCACTTT
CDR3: CASSQVGRPDSPLHF

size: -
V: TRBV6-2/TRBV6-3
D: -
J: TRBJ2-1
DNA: TGTGCCAGCAGTGGGACTGTTTATTACAATGAGCAGTTCTTC
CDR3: CASSGTVYYNEQFF

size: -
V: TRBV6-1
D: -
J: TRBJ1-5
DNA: TGTGCCAGCAGTGAAGCGCTCCGCTATAGCAATCAGCCCCAGCATTTT
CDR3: CASSEALRYSNQPQHF

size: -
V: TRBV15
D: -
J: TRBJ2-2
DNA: TGTGCCACCAGCAGAGATCTAACAGGGGGGGACACCGGGGAGCTGTTTTTT
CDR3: CATSRDLTGGDTGELFF

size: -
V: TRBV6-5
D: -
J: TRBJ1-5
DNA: TGTGCCAGCAGTCCCCGGGGGGGGCAAAATCAGCCCCAGCATTTT
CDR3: CASSPRGGQNQPQHF

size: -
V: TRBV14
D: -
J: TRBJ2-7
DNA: TGTGCCAGCAGCTCGTCGACAGCCTACGAGCAGTACTTC
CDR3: CASSSSTAYEQYF

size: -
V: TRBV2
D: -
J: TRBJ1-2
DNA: TGTGCCAGCAGTGAGGCCTATGGCTACACCTTC
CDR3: CASSEAYGYTF

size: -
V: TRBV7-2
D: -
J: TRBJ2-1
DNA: TGTGCCAGCAGCCCTAGACTACCGGAGAGCTCCTACAATGAGCAGTTCTTC
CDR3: CASSPRLPESSYNEQFF

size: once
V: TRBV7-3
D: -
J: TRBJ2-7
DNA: TGTGCCAGCAGCTTAGCGACAGGCGGCGAGCAGTACTTC
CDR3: CASSLATGGEQYF

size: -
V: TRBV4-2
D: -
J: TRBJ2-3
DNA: TGTGCCAGCAGCCAAGGCAACCCCACTAGGGATACGCAGTATTTT
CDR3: CASSQGNPTRDTQYF

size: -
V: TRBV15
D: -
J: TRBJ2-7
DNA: TGTGCCACCAGCAGAGAGCGGGATCGCGGCTACGAGCAGTACTTC
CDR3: CATSRERDRGYEQYF

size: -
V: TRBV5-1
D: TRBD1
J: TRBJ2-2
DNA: TGCGCCAGCAGCTCGACACAGGGGGCGGTGGTACCCGGGGAGCTGTTTTTT
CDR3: CASSSTQGAVVPGELFF

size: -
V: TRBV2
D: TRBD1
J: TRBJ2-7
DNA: TGTGCCAGCATCTCGGGACAGGTGCCCTACGAGCAGTACTTC
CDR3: CASISGQVPYEQYF

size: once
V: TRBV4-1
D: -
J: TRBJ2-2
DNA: TGCGCCAGCAGCCACCCGCCCAGGGGCACCGGGGAGCTGTTTTTT
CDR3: CASSHPPRGTGELFF

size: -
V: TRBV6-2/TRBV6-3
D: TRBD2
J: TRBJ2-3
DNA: TGTGCCAGCAGTTACCTGCCGGGAGGGCCAACAGATACGCAGTATTTT
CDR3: CASSYLPGGPTDTQYF

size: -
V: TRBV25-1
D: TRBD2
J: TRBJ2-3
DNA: TGTGCCAGCAAATCTAGCGGGAGGGCCCTAGATACGCAGTATTTT
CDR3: CASKSSGRALDTQYF

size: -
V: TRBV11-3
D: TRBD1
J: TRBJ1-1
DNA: TGTGCCAGCAGCTCCCGGGACAGAACGAACACTGAAGCTTTCTTT
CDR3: CASSSRDRTNTEAFF

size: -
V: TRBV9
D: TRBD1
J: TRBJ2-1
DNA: TGTGCCAGCAGCGTCACAGGGGGAGCTGGCAATGAGCAGTTCTTC
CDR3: CASSVTGGAGNEQFF

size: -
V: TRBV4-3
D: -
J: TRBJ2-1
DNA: TGCGCCAGCAGCCAAGATGCTAGTCCGTTTAGGTCTGAGCAGTTCTTC
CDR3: CASSQDASPFRSEQFF

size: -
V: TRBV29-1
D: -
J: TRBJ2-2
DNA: TGCAGCGTTGCCGGGATAGGGACCGGGGAGCTGTTTTTT
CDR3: CSVAGIGTGELFF

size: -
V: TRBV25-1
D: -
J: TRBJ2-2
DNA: TGTGCCAGCAGTTCCCGCACAAACACCGGGGAGCTGTTTTTT
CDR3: CASSSRTNTGELFF

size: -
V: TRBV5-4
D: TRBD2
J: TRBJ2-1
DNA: TGTGCCAGCAGCCCACCGCTTGGCGGGAGGGTTAATGAGCAGTTCTTC
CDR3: CASSPPLGGRVNEQFF

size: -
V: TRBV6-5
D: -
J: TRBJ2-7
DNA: TGTGCCAGCAGTTACACGGGAACAGGGAATTACGAGCAGTACTTC
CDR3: CASSYTGTGNYEQYF

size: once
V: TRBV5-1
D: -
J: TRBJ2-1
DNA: TGCGCCAGCTTCCCTACAGGTAACAATGAGCAGTTCTTC
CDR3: CASFPTGNNEQFF

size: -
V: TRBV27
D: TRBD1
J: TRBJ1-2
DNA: TGTGCCAGCACTACAAGACAGGGGGCGCCTGCTAACTATGGCTACACCTTC
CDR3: CASTTRQGAPANYGYTF

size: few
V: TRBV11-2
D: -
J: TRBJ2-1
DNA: TGTGCCAGCAGCTTAATCGGTGCAGGGGCCTACAATGAGCAGTTCTTC
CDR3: CASSLIGAGAYNEQFF

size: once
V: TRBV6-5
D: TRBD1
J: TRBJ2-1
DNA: TGTGCCAGCAGTTTCACCGGGACAGGGGTCAATGAGCAGTTCTTC
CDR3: CASSFTGTGVNEQFF